The text below deals with one TCR beta chain. What it binds is unknown. V was pared by 5 bases and J by 0 bases, with 23 bases of the junction left unmatched. The CDR3 spans 21 residues. The V gene's germline CDR1 is MDHEN and CDR2 SYDVKM. This entry comes from a study of OX40 agonist ivuxolimab in advanced cancers. Study as a whole: Cohort: around 83% men, mean age approximately 66, aged about 23 to 80. The study reported partial responses in three patients: one hepatocellular carcinoma, two cutaneous melanoma. The study's findings and limits: In CD8+ T cells, expanded clones were on average more numerous than in CD4+.

Profiled with immunoSEQ multiplex PCR; TCRdb holds only in-frame clones, not every one. The data hold 55,000 to 70,000 clones, with around four fifths observed a single time. Blood was sampled at baseline, cycle 4 day 1, and cycle 7 day 1. The chain has TRBV28 and TRBJ2-3, with 7 positions matching TRBD1. Material: CD4+ or CD8+ T cells sorted from blood, obtained in a trial of the OX40 agonist ivuxolimab. The receptor was isolated from an adult with an advanced solid tumor such as melanoma, head and neck, liver or kidney cancer. The CDR3 here is CASSPPPGTVTFHYSTDTQYF. CDR3 bases: TGTGCCAGCAGTCCCCCTCCCGGGACAGTCACATTCCACTATAGCACAGATACGCAGTATTTT.